These 21 T cell receptor beta chains originate from one sample sequenced in a study of Tregs in tolerant kidney transplant recipients. Repertoires were generated with immunoSEQ multiplex PCR, while TCRdb's copy carries only in-frame clones and drops some. This sample has about 240,000 clones, with 65% to 85% found just once. The sample comprised CD4+ T cells from blood. These receptors all stem from a human donor in good health.

The V call is TRBV5-1, the J call TRBJ2-1; 8 positions match TRBD2. The CDR3 contains 15 residues. Unmatched junction bases numbered 5, after V lost 0 bases and J lost 6 bases. Per germline, CDR1 SGHRS and CDR2 YFSETQ. DNA for the CDR3: TGCGCCAGCAGCTTGGCCGGGGGGGCGTCCAATGAGCAGTTCTTC. This translates into CASSLAGGASNEQFF.

The sample holds one count of this clone. The chain links TRBV5-8 to TRBJ1-3, with 10 bases fitting TRBD1. Germline CDR1 SGHTS, CDR2 YDEGEE. V gave up 3 bases and J gave up 2 bases; unmatched junction bases: 5. The length of the CDR3 is 16 residues. CDR3 residues: CASSWGQGTTGNTIYF. CDR3 DNA: TGTGCCAGCAGCTGGGGACAGGGGACGACTGGAAACACCATATATTTT.

This clone appeared once. This chain joins TRBV6-5 and TRBJ2-7; a possible D gene is TRBD2 (7 bases). The germline V gene encodes CDR1 MNHEY and CDR2 SVGAGI. This CDR3 is 15 amino acids long. The V gene lost 2 bases and the J gene lost 3 bases, with 14 bases spanning the gap. DNA for the CDR3: TGTGCCAGCAGTTACAACGGGGGGCCCCTCTACGAGCAGTACTTC. This codes for CASSYNGGPLYEQYF.

The rearrangement uses TRBV2 and TRBJ2-7; D might be TRBD1 (5 bases). V lost 5 bases, J lost 0 bases, and 14 bases lay in between. Germline V gene data show CDR1 as SNHLY and CDR2 as FYNNEI. The CDR3 spans 15 residues. The CDR3 DNA follows: TGTGCCAGCAGTCTAAACCGACAGAGCTCCTACGAGCAGTACTTC. This sequence encodes CASSLNRQSSYEQYF.

The gene calls are TRBV5-6 and TRBJ1-1; 7 positions agree with TRBD1. The CDR3 is made up of 17 amino acids. J lost 1 base, V lost 0 bases, and 9 bases had no gene match. Germline values: CDR1 SGHDT, CDR2 YYEEEE. The CDR3 DNA sequence: TGTGCCAGCAGCTTGGAGGGGGCCAGGGGCCAGAACACTGAAGCTTTCTTT. This encodes CASSLEGARGQNTEAFF.

The genes are TRBV7-3 and TRBJ2-3; D gene ambiguous. CDR3 length: 13 residues. In germline, CDR1 is SGHTA, CDR2 FQGTGA. Deletions cut 5 bases from V and 1 base from J, with 7 bases between. The CDR3 spells CASSPKGTDTQYF. As DNA, the CDR3 is TGTGCCAGCAGCCCCAAGGGCACAGATACGCAGTATTTT. The full variable domain, rest sourced from reference TRBV7-3 and TRBJ2-3, is GAGVSQTPSNKVTEKGKYVELRCDPISGHTALYWYRQSLGQGPEFLIYFQGTGAADDSGLPNDRFFAVRPEGSVSTLKIQRTERGDSAVYLCASSPKGTDTQYFGPGTRLTVL.

This clone appeared once. Relative to the germline gene, one junction end is altered; a read error may explain this. The rearrangement joins TRBV7-7 to TRBJ2-1; TRBD2 agrees at 8 bases. Germline CDR1 SSHAT, CDR2 FNYEAQ (reference sequence). CDR3 length: 15 amino acids. CDR3 bases: TGTGCTAGCAGCTTAGCCCGCGGGGGGTACAATGAGCAGTTCTTC. It specifies CASSLARGGYNEQFF.

The chain couples TRBV5-1 to TRBJ2-5; 8 bases are shared with TRBD1. Germline loops: CDR1 SGHRS, CDR2 YFSETQ. CDR3 length: 15 residues. V was pared by 0 bases and J by 2 bases, with 3 bases of the junction left unmatched. The CDR3 spells CASSLGDRSQETQYF. CDR3 in DNA: TGCGCCAGCAGCTTGGGGGACAGGTCGCAAGAGACCCAGTACTTC.

The chain carries TRBV7-9 and TRBJ1-5; TRBD1 matches at 7 bases. Unmatched junction bases numbered 5, after V lost 5 bases and J lost 7 bases. CDR1 and CDR2 from the germline V gene are SEHNR and FQNEAQ (reference sequence). The CDR3 has 13 residues. DNA of the CDR3: TGTGCCAGCAGCCCGACAGGGAAGCAGCCCCAGCATTTT. Its protein is CASSPTGKQPQHF.

The chain uses TRBV7-9 and TRBJ1-2; 8 bases match TRBD1. Trimming at V came to 3 bases and at J to 4 bases, leaving 4 bases not matched to a gene. The germline CDR1 and CDR2 sequences are SEHNR and FQNEAQ (reference sequence). CDR3 size: 14 residues. CDR3 region: CASSLTGVGYGYTF. In DNA, the CDR3 is TGTGCCAGCAGCTTGACAGGGGTAGGCTATGGCTACACCTTC.

The J gene is TRBJ1-5, the V gene TRBV6-1; 7 bases map to TRBD1. The V segment lost 4 bases and the J segment 5 bases; nucleotides outside the gene matches: 8. The CDR3 spans 15 residues. CDR1 is MNHNS, CDR2 SASEGT, per germline. The CDR3 DNA reads TGTGCCAGCAGTGGAAGACAGGGTTGGGATCAGCCCCAGCATTTT. Translating gives CASSGRQGWDQPQHF.

This clone was picked up one time. The chain couples TRBV14 to TRBJ2-3; D perhaps matches TRBD2 (5 bases). Germline CDR1 is SGHDN and CDR2 is FVKESK. The V end was cut by 3 bases, the J end by 1 base, with 11 bases between. The CDR3 runs to 15 residues. The chain's CDR3 is CASSQYTGGTDTQYF. The CDR3, as DNA: TGTGCCAGCAGCCAGTACACCGGGGGCACAGATACGCAGTATTTT.

This clone is a singleton in its sample. This chain uses TRBV18 with TRBJ2-7; 7 bases line up with TRBD2. This CDR3 comprises 14 residues. CDR1 and CDR2 (germline): KGHSH, LQKENI. Trimming removed 3 bases from V and 5 bases from J; junction bases left unmatched: 7. As DNA, the CDR3 is TGTGCCAGCTCACCGTTGGGCGGGAGCCACGAGCAGTACTTC. It codes for CASSPLGGSHEQYF.

This chain uses TRBV5-1 with TRBJ2-3; D is undetermined. Germline V gene lookup returns CDR1 SGHRS and CDR2 YFSETQ. The CDR3 runs to 14 residues. V lost 2 bases and J 2 bases, leaving 9 bases between the germline ends. The CDR3 sequence: CASSFEPFTDTQYF. CDR3 sequence (DNA): TGCGCCAGCAGCTTTGAACCTTTCACAGATACGCAGTATTTT.

J is TRBJ2-1 and V is TRBV4-2; TRBD2 aligns across 9 bases. The length of the CDR3 is 17 residues. Germline CDR1 LGHNA, CDR2 YNFKEQ. J lost 9 bases, V lost 1 base, and 13 bases had no gene match. CDR3 bases: TGTGCCAGCAGCCAAGTTCAGGGACTAGCCGGAGGGGGTGAGCAGTTCTTC. Amino acids: CASSQVQGLAGGGEQFF.

The gene calls are TRBV18 and TRBJ1-2; TRBD1 matches 7 bases. J gave up 1 base and V 11 bases, and 7 bases lay outside the gene matches. CDR3 length equals 13 residues. Germline V gene data show CDR1 as KGHSH and CDR2 as LQKENI. As DNA, the CDR3 is TGTGCCGGATCGGGACAGAGTAACTATGGCTACACCTTC. Protein product: CAGSGQSNYGYTF.

Remarks on this clone: Within the sample, other DNA sequences also encode this same CDR3. The chain recombines TRBV7-9 with TRBJ1-2; TRBD1 might be the D (6 bases). The CDR3 covers 13 residues. Trimming took off 5 bases at V and 8 bases at J, with 15 bases between the two ends. Germline V lookup: CDR1 SEHNR, CDR2 FQNEAQ (reference sequence). The CDR3 spells CASSPGRGAGYTF. CDR3 nucleotide sequence: TGTGCCAGCAGCCCTGGTCGGGGGGCCGGCTACACCTTC.

The V call is TRBV4-2, the J call TRBJ1-4; unclear D gene. The CDR3 totals 13 residues. Germline V gene data show CDR1 as LGHNA and CDR2 as YNFKEQ. The V end lost 3 bases, the J end lost 6 bases, and 8 bases lay between the germline ends. The CDR3 DNA sequence: TGTGCCAGCAGCCAGGAGGTTTATGAAAAACTGTTTTTT. Protein product: CASSQEVYEKLFF.

The V call is TRBV18, the J call TRBJ1-1; 7 bases map to TRBD1. The trim removed 0 bases at V and 4 bases at J, leaving 2 bases unmatched. Germline CDR1 is KGHSH and CDR2 is LQKENI. This CDR3 region has 14 residues. CDR3 protein: CASSPPRGSTEAFF. DNA of the CDR3: TGTGCCAGCTCACCACCCAGGGGGAGCACTGAAGCTTTCTTT. The full variable domain, rest sourced from reference TRBV18 and TRBJ1-1, is NAGVMQNPRHLVRRRGQEARLRCSPMKGHSHVYWYRQLPEEGLKFMVYLQKENIIDESGMPKERFSAEFPKEGPSILRIQQVVRGDSAAYFCASSPPRGSTEAFFGQGTRLTVV.

The chain has TRBV5-1 and TRBJ2-2; D remains unclear. Per germline, CDR1 SGHRS and CDR2 YFSETQ. This CDR3 has 12 residues. V was pared by 7 bases and J by 4 bases, with 8 bases between. CDR3: CASRPSTGELFF. CDR3 in DNA: TGCGCCAGCCGGCCGTCCACCGGGGAGCTGTTTTTT.

The chain recombines TRBV9 with TRBJ2-5; D is possibly TRBD1 (6 bases). This CDR3 region has 14 residues. From germline, CDR1 is SGDLS and CDR2 YYNGEE. Trimming removed 3 bases at V and 1 base at J, with 10 bases between. Written as DNA, the CDR3 is TGTGCCAGCAGCGCTACAGGGTTCCAAGAGACCCAGTACTTC. Translating it yields CASSATGFQETQYF.